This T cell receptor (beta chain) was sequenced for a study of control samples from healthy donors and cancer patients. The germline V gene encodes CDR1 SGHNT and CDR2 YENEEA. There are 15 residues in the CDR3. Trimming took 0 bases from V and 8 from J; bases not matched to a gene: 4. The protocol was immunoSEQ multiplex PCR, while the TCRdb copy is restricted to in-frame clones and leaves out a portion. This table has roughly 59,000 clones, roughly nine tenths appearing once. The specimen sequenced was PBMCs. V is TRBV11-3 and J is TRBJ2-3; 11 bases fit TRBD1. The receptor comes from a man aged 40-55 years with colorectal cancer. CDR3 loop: CASSLDGQGASTQYF. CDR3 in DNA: TGTGCCAGCAGCTTAGACGGACAGGGGGCAAGTACGCAGTATTTT.